The clone carrying this TCR beta chain has just a few counts. As yet, its antigen is unknown. The treatment here: approximately nine-day PBMC culture with coronavirus spike peptide pools or control peptides (ViraFEST assay). This record comes from a study of vaccination and CD4 T cells after COVID-19. Study-wide background: The convalescents included six males and four females, and among them two were Hispanic while seven were Caucasian.

Sequencing of the DNA from cultured CD4+ T cells was carried out with the Oncomine TCR Beta short-read assay. The authors extracted genomic DNA from cultured CD4+ T cells. TCRdb reprocessed the PCR reads with MiXCR, giving one entry per CDR3 protein. The sample has about 26,000 distinct CDR3 sequences; about 41% are singletons. This TCR derives from a human donor who had recovered from COVID-19. Sequencing was carried out using CD4+ T cells from blood, cultured in vitro.

In nucleotides, the CDR3 is TGTGCCAGCAGAGGGACAACGAATCAGCCCCAGCATTTT. Encoded protein: CASRGTTNQPQHF. This sequence joins TRBV28 and TRBJ1-5, with D perhaps matching TRBD1 (6 bases). Germline CDR1 MDHEN, CDR2 SYDVKM. The ends were cut back, 6 bases at V and 4 bases at J, with 10 bases in the middle. The CDR3 extends over 13 amino acids.